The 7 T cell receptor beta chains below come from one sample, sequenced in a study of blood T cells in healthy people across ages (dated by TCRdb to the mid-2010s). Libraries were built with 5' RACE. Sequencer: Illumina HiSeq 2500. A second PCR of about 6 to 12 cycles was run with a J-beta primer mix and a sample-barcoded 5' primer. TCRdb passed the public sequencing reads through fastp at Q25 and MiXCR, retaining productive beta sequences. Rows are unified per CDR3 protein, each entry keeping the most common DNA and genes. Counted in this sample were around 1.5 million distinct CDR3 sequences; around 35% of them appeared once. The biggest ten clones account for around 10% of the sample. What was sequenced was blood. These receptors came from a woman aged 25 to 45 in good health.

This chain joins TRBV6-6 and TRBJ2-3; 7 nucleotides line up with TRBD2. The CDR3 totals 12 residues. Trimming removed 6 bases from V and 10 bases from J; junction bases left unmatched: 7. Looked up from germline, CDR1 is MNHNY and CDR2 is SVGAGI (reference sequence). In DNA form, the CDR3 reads TGTGCCAGCAGCCACCCGGGAGGTGCGCAGTATTTT. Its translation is CASSHPGGAQYF.

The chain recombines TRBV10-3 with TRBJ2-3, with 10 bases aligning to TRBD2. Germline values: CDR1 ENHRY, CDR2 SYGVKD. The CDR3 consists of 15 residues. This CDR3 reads CATGGLAGGTDTQYF. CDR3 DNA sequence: TGTGCAACAGGGGGGCTAGCGGGAGGCACAGATACGCAGTATTTT.

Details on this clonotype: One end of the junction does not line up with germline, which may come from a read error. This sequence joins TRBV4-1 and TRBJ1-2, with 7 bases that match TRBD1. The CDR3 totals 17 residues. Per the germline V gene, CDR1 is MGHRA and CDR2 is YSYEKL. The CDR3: CASSQDPHRGFNYGYTF. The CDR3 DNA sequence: TGCGCCAGCAGCCAAGATCCCCACAGGGGCTTTAACTATGGTTACACCTTC.

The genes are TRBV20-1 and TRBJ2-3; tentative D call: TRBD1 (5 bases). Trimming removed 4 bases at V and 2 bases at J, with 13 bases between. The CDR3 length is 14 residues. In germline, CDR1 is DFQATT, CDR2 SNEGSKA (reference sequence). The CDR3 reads CSANEDSYTDTQYF. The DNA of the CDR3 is TGCAGTGCTAATGAAGACAGTTACACAGATACGCAGTATTTT.

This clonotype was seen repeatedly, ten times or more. The CDR3 reads CSVSPAGFSGANVLTF. CDR3 coding DNA: TGCAGCGTTTCGCCAGCGGGGTTTTCTGGGGCCAACGTCCTGACTTTC. The V call is TRBV29-1, the J call TRBJ2-6, with 7 nucleotides matching TRBD2. Germline V gene sequence: CDR1 SQVTM, CDR2 ANQGSEA. J lost 1 base, V lost 5 bases, and 8 bases had no gene match. The CDR3 extends over 16 amino acids.

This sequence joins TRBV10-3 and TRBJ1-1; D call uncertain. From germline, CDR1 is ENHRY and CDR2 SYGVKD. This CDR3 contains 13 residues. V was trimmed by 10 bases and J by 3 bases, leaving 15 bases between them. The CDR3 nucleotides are TGTGCCAGCCGGCCCCGGGCGGACACTGAAGCTTTCTTT. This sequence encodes CASRPRADTEAFF.

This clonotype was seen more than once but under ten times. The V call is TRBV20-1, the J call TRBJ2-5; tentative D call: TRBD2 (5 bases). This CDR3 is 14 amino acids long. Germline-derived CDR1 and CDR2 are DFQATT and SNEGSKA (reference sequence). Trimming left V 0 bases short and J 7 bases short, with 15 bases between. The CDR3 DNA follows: TGCAGTGCTAGAGATACAGCGGTACGCGGGACCCAGTACTTC. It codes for CSARDTAVRGTQYF.